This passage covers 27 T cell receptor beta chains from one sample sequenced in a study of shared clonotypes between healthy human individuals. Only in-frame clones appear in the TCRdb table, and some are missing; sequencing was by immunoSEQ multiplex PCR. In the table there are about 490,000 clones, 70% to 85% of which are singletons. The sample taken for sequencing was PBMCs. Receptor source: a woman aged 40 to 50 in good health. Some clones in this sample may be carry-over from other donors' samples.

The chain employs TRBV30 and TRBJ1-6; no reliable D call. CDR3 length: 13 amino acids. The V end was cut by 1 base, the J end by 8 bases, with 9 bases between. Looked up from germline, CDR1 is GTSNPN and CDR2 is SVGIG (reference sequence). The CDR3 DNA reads TGTGCCTGGAGTGATGGGGTGGATTCACCCCTCCACTTT. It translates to CAWSDGVDSPLHF. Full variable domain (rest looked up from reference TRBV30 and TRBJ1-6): SQTIHQWPATLVQPVGSPLSLECTVEGTSNPNLYWYRQAAGRGLQLLFYSVGIGQISSEVPQNLSASRPQDRQFILSSKKLLLSDSGFYLCAWSDGVDSPLHFGNGTRLTVT.

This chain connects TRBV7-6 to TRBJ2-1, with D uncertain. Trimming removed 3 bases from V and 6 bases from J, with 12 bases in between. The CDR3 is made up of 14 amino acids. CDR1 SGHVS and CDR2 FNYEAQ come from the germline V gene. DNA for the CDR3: TGTGCCAGCAGCTTGACCATCTACACCAATGAGCAGTTCTTC. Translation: CASSLTIYTNEQFF.

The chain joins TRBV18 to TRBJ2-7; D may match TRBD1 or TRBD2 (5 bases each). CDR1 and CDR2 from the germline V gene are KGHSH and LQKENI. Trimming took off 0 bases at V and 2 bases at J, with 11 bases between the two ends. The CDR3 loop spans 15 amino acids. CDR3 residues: CASSPPPGTAYEQYF. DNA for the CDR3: TGTGCCAGCTCACCACCGCCAGGGACGGCCTACGAGCAGTACTTC.

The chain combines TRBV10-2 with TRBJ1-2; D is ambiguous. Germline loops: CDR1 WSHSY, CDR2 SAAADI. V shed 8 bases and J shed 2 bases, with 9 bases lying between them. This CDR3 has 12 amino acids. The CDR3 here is CASSASNYGYTF. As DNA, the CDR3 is TGCGCCAGCTCGGCAAGCAACTATGGCTACACCTTC.

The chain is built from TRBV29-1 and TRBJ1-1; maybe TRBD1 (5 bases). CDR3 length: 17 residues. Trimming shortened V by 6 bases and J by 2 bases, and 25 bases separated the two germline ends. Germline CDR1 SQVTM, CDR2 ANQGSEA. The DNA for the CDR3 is TGCAGCGTACTACGGAGTACCGGGACCGGGGGAAACACTGAAGCTTTCTTT. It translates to CSVLRSTGTGGNTEAFF.

The CDR3 protein is CASSLGLAGGGTQYF. CDR3 bases: TGTGCCAGCAGCTTGGGACTAGCGGGAGGAGGAACGCAGTATTTT. This rearrangement joins TRBV5-6 to TRBJ2-3; 13 bases are shared with TRBD2. The V and J ends lost 0 bases and 9 bases, in that order; junction bases with no gene match: 4. Germline CDR1 reads SGHDT; CDR2 reads YYEEEE. This CDR3 has 15 residues.

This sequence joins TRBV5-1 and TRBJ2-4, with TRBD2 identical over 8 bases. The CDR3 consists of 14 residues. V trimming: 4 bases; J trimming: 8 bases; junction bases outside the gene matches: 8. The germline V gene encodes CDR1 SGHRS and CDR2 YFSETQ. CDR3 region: CASSKGLGDDIQYF. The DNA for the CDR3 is TGCGCCAGCAGCAAGGGACTAGGGGACGACATTCAGTACTTC.

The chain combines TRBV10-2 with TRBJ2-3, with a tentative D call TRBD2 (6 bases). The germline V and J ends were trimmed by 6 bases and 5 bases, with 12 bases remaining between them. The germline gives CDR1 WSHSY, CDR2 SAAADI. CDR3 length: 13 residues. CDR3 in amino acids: CASRTMGGDTQYF. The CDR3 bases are TGCGCCAGCAGGACGATGGGGGGAGATACGCAGTATTTT.

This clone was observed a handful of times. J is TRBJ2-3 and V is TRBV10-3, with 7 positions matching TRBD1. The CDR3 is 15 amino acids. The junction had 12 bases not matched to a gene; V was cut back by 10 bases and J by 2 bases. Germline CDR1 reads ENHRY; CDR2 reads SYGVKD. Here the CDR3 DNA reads TGTGCCACCAGGTCCGGGACAGTGAACACAGATACGCAGTATTTT. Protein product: CATRSGTVNTDTQYF.

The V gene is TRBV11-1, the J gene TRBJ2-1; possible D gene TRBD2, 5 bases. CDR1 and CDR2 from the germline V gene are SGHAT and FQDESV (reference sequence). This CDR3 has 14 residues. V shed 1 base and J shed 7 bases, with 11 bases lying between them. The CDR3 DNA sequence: TGTGCCAGCAGCTTAGGGACTGCGGTAAATGAGCAGTTCTTC. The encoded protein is CASSLGTAVNEQFF.

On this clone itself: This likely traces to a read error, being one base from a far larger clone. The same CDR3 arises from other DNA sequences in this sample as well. The CDR3: CASSLRARGLAGVEQYF. The CDR3 nucleotides are TGTGCCAGCAGCCTTCGAGCTCGGGGACTAGCGGGAGTAGAGCAGTACTTC. The chain couples TRBV7-2 to TRBJ2-7, with 14 bases matching TRBD2. With 5 bases clipped from V and 7 bases from J, the junction kept 13 bases outside the gene matches. In germline, CDR1 is SGHTA, CDR2 FQGNSA. This CDR3 has 17 residues.

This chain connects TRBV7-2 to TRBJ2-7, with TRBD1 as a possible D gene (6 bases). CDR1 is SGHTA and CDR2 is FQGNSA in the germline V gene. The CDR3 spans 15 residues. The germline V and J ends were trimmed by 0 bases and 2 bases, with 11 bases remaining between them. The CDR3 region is CASSLAERTAYEQYF. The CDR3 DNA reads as TGTGCCAGCAGCTTAGCTGAGCGGACAGCCTACGAGCAGTACTTC.

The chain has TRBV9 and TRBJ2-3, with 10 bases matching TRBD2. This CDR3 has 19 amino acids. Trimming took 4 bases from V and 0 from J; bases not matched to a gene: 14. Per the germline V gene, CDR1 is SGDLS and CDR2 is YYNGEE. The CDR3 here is CASSTGLGPAGGSTDTQYF. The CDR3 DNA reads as TGTGCCAGCAGCACTGGGCTTGGTCCAGCGGGAGGGAGCACAGATACGCAGTATTTT.

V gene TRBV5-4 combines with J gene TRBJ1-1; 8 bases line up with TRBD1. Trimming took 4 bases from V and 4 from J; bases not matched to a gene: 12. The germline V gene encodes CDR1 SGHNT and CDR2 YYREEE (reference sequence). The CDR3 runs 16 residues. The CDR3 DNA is TGTGCCAGCAGCCGCAGGGGGCTAAACCAAGGCACTGAAGCTTTCTTT. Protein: CASSRRGLNQGTEAFF.

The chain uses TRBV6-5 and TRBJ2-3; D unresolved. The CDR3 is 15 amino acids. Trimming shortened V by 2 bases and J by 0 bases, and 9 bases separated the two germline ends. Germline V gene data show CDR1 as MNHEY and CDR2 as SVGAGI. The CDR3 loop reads CASSYASVSTDTQYF. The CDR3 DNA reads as TGTGCCAGCAGTTACGCTAGTGTCAGCACAGATACGCAGTATTTT.

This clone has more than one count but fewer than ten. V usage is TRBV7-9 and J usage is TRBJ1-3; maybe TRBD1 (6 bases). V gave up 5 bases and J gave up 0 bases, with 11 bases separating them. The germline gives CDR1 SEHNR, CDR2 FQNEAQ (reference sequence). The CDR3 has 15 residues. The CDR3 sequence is CASSRGQSSGNTIYF. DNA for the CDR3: TGTGCCAGCAGCCGCGGACAGAGCTCTGGAAACACCATATATTTT. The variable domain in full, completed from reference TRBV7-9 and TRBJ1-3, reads DTGVSQNPRHKITKRGQNVTFRCDPISEHNRLYWYRQTLGQGPEFLTYFQNEAQLEKSRLLSDRFSAERPKGSFSTLEIQRTEQGDSAMYLCASSRGQSSGNTIYFGEGSWLTVV.

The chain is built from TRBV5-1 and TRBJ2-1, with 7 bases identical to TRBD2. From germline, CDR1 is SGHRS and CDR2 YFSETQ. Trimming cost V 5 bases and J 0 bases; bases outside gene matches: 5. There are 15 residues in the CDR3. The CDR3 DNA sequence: TGCGCCAGCAGTAGGGCGGGAGCCTCCTACAATGAGCAGTTCTTC. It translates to CASSRAGASYNEQFF.

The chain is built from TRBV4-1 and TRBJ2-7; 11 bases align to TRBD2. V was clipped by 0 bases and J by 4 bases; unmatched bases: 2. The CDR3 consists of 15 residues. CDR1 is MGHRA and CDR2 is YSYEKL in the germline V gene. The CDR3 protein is CASSQETSGRYEQYF. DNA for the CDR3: TGCGCCAGCAGCCAAGAAACTAGCGGGAGATACGAGCAGTACTTC.

The CDR3 coding sequence is TGTGCCAGCAGTTTGATATCCTACGAGCAGTACTTC. It yields the protein CASSLISYEQYF. V gene TRBV28 combines with J gene TRBJ2-7, with D unclear. This CDR3 is 12 amino acids long. Germline assignment: CDR1 MDHEN and CDR2 SYDVKM. Trimming stripped 3 bases from V and 1 base from J, with 4 bases between. The full variable domain, in which reference TRBV28 and TRBJ2-7 provide the parts outside the CDR3, is DVKVTQSSRYLVKRTGEKVFLECVQDMDHENMFWYRQDPGLGLRLIYFSYDVKMKEKGDIPEGYSVSREKKERFSLILESASTNQTSMYLCASSLISYEQYFGPGTRLTVT.

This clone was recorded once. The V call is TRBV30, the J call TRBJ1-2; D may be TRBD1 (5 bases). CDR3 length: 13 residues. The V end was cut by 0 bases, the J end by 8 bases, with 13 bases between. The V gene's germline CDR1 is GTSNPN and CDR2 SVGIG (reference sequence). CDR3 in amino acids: CAWSVVRVRGYTF. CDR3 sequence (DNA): TGTGCCTGGAGTGTAGTCAGGGTTCGAGGCTACACCTTC.

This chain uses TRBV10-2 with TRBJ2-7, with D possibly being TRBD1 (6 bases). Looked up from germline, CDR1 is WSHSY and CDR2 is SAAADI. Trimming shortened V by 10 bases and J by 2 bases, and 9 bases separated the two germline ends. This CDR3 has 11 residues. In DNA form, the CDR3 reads TGCGCCACCGCAGGGGCCTACGAGCAGTACTTC. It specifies CATAGAYEQYF.

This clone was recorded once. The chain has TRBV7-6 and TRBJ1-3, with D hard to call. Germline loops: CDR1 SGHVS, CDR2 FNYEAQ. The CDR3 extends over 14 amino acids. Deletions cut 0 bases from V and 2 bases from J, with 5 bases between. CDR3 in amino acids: CASSLAGTGNTIYF. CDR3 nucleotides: TGTGCCAGCAGCTTAGCAGGGACTGGAAACACCATATATTTT.

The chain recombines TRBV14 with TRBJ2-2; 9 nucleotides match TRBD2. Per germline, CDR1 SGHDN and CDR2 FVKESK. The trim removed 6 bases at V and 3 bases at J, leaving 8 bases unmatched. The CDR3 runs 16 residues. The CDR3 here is CASSLAGGPHTGELFF. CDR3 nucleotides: TGTGCCAGCAGTCTGGCGGGAGGGCCTCACACCGGGGAGCTGTTTTTT.

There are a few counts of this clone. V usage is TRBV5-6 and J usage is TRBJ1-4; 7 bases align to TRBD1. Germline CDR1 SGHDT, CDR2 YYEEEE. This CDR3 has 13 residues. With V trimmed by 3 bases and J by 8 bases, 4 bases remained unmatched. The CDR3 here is CASSSLTGEKLFF. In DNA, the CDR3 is TGTGCCAGCAGCTCATTGACAGGGGAAAAACTGTTTTTT.

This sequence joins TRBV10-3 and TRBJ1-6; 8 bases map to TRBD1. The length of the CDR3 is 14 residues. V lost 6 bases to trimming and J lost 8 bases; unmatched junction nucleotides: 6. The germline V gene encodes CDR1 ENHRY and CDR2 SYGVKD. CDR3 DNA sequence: TGTGCCATCAGGGGACAGGTTACCGATTCACCCCTCCACTTT. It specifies CAIRGQVTDSPLHF.

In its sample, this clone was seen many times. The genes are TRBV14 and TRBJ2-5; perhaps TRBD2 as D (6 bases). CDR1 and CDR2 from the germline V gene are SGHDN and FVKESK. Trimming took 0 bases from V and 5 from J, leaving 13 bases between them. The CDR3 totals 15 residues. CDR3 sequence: CASSQDRGFLETQYF. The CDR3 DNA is TGTGCCAGCAGCCAAGATCGGGGGTTTTTGGAGACCCAGTACTTC.

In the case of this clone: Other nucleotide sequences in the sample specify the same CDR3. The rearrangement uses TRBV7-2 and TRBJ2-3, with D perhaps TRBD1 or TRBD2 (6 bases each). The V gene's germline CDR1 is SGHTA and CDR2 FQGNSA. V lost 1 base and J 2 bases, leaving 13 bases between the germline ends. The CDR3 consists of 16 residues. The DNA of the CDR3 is TGTGCCAGCAGCTTAGGGGGGCGGGGATTCACAGATACGCAGTATTTT. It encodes CASSLGGRGFTDTQYF.